The clone carrying this TCR beta chain was seen just once. Its target is unknown. The CDR3 has 16 amino acids. Germline lookup yields CDR1 SGDLS and CDR2 YYNGEE. The trim removed 4 bases at V and 4 bases at J, leaving 8 bases unmatched. The data stem from a study of T cell responses to AZD1222 COVID-19 vaccine. Whole-study findings and limits: Donors were largely white British and mainly female; clonal diversity was possibly underestimated. Receipt of two AZD1222 doses was followed by a rise in Spike-specific TCR breadth and depth.

Using immunoSEQ multiplex PCR, the repertoire was profiled, and TCRdb retains in-frame clones only, with some absent. This sample has some 130,000 clones, with 93% found just once. This chain links TRBV9 with TRBJ2-3, with TRBD2 identical over 11 bases. The sequence was obtained from an adult in good health. The sequencing used peripheral blood, collected on day 0 of AZD1222 vaccination. CDR3 amino acids: CASSPLGLAAADTQYF. Here the CDR3 DNA reads TGTGCCAGCAGCCCCCTGGGACTAGCGGCTGCAGATACGCAGTATTTT.